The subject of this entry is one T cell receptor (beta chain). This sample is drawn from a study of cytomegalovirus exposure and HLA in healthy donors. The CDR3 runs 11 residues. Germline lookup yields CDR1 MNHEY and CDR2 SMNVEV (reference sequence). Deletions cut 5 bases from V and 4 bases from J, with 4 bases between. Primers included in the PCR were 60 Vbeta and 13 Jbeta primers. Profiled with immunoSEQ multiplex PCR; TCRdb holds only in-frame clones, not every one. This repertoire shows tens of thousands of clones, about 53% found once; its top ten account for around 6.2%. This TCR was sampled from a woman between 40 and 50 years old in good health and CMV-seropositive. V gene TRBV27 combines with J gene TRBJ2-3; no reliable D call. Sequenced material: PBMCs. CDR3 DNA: TGTGCCAGCAGTCGGTCAGATACGCAGTATTTT. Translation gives CASSRSDTQYF.